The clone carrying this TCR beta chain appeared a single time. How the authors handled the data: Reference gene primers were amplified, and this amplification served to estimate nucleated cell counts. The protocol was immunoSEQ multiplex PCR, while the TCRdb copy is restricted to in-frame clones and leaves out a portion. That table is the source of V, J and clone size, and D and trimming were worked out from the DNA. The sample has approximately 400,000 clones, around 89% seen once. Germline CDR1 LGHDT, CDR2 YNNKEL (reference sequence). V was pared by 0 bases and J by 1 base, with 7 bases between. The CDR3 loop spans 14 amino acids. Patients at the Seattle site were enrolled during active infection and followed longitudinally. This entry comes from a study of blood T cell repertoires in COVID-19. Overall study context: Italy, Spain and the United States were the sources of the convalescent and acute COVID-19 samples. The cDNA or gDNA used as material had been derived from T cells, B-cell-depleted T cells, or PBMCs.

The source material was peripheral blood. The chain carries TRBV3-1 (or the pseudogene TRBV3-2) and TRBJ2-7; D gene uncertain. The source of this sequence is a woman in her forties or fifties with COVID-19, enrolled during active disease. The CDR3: CASSQEGRSYEQYF. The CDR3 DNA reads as TGTGCCAGCAGCCAAGAGGGCAGGTCCTACGAGCAGTACTTC.